The 5 T cell receptor beta chains in this list originate from one sample, sequenced in a study of blood T cell repertoires in COVID-19. Generated by immunoSEQ multiplex PCR, the TCRdb table keeps only in-frame clones and is missing some. The sample holds about 230,000 clones; under 85% are singletons and the top ten take 1.5% to 2%. Sequences were obtained from PBMCs or T cells enriched from blood (not recorded which). Every receptor here comes from a man in his sixties who had recovered from COVID-19.

The chain uses TRBV5-4 and TRBJ1-2; 10 positions match TRBD1. CDR3 length equals 13 residues. V lost 5 bases, J lost 6 bases, and 4 bases stayed unmatched. Germline-derived CDR1 and CDR2 are SGHNT and YYREEE (reference sequence). The CDR3 region is CASRQGQGNGYTF. CDR3 in DNA: TGTGCCAGCAGGCAGGGACAGGGGAATGGCTACACCTTC.

At least ten counts were recorded for this clone. The chain uses TRBV11-1 and TRBJ2-2; 11 bases map to TRBD2. This CDR3 is built from 16 residues. The germline V gene has CDR1 SGHAT and CDR2 FQDESV (reference sequence). Germline trimming cut 5 bases from V and 6 bases from J; bases unmatched to any gene: 8. In DNA form, the CDR3 reads TGTGCCAGCAGCCAAACTAGCGGGGGAGGCGCCGGGGAGCTGTTTTTT. It specifies CASSQTSGGGAGELFF.

The CDR3 bases are TGTGCCAGCAGCGGGTGGAGCTCCTACGAGCAGTACTTC. It encodes CASSGWSSYEQYF. The chain uses TRBV14 and TRBJ2-7, with D hard to call. The CDR3 sequence is 13 residues long. Germline CDR1 and CDR2: SGHDN and FVKESK. V shed 5 bases and J shed 0 bases, with 8 bases lying between them.

J is TRBJ2-2 and V is TRBV7-8; 9 nucleotides line up with TRBD2. Germline CDR1 is SGHVS and CDR2 is FQNEAQ. V dropped 4 bases and J dropped 4; count of bases not matched to a gene: 4. The CDR3 covers 15 residues. CDR3 nucleotide sequence: TGTGCCAGCAGCTCATGGCGGGGGGGCACCGGGGAGCTGTTTTTT. Its protein is CASSSWRGGTGELFF.

This chain links TRBV19 with TRBJ1-4, with a weak D call TRBD1 (5 bases). The V gene's germline CDR1 is LNHDA and CDR2 SQIVND (reference sequence). Trimming removed 3 bases at V and 3 bases at J, with 8 bases between. The CDR3 has 14 residues. The CDR3 region is CASSMLGANEKLFF. The DNA of the CDR3 is TGTGCCAGTAGTATGTTAGGGGCTAATGAAAAACTGTTTTTT.